This is a list of T cell receptor beta chains from one sample in a study of blood T cell repertoires in COVID-19. Sequencing was performed with immunoSEQ multiplex PCR; in TCRdb, only in-frame clones are kept and a portion is missing. The sample has 250,000 to 350,000 clones; roughly 90% are singletons. Source material: peripheral blood. These receptors were obtained from a woman aged 50 to 60 who had recovered from COVID-19. The CDR3 runs from the conserved cysteine through the conserved F or W. D genes are given only for firm matches. Only part of the rows carry a size: once, few, many, or a class if the clone is expanded.

D	size	V	J	CDR3	DNA
TRBD2	once	TRBV4-1	TRBJ2-1	CASSQWLRGDRISYNEQFF	TGCGCCAGCAGCCAATGGTTGCGGGGGGATAGAATATCCTACAATGAGCAGTTCTTC
-	-	TRBV12-3/TRBV12-4	TRBJ1-2	CASTQRGYYGYTF	TGTGCCAGCACCCAACGGGGGTACTATGGCTACACCTTC
-	-	TRBV10-2	TRBJ2-5	CASTTYQQANQETQYF	TGCGCCAGCACAACCTATCAACAGGCGAACCAAGAGACCCAGTACTTC
TRBD2	-	TRBV7-3	TRBJ2-3	CASSSSGGPDTQYF	TGTGCCAGCAGCAGCAGCGGGGGTCCAGATACGCAGTATTTT
TRBD1	-	TRBV28	TRBJ2-5	CASSTIGQGPRGTQYF	TGTGCCAGCAGTACCATAGGACAGGGGCCACGGGGAACCCAGTACTTC
TRBD1	many	TRBV6-5	TRBJ2-7	CASSYTRTGAYEQYF	TGTGCCAGCAGTTACACACGGACAGGGGCCTACGAGCAGTACTTC
-	-	TRBV28	TRBJ2-1	CASSSYAGLRTYNEQFF	TGTGCCAGCAGTTCTTATGCAGGTTTACGAACCTACAATGAGCAGTTCTTC
-	-	TRBV5-4	TRBJ2-1	CASSHPQVRNEQFF	TGTGCCAGCAGCCACCCTCAGGTCAGGAATGAGCAGTTCTTC
TRBD2	-	TRBV3-1/TRBV3-2	TRBJ2-3	CASSQETRLAGFPDTQYF	TGTGCCAGCAGCCAAGAAACGAGACTAGCAGGTTTCCCAGATACGCAGTATTTT
-	-	TRBV10-3	TRBJ2-7	CAISRGGEQYF	TGTGCCATCAGCAGGGGCGGCGAGCAGTACTTC
-	-	TRBV5-4	TRBJ1-1	CASSSGQGIPIPEAFF	TGTGCCAGCAGCTCTGGCCAGGGTATACCCATACCTGAAGCTTTCTTT
-	-	TRBV27	TRBJ1-5	CASSSGWGGVQPQHF	TGTGCCAGCAGTTCAGGATGGGGGGGCGTTCAGCCCCAGCATTTT
-	-	TRBV5-5	TRBJ2-7	CASSYRQILSYEQYF	TGTGCCAGCAGTTACAGGCAGATCCTCTCCTACGAGCAGTACTTC
-	-	TRBV12-3/TRBV12-4	TRBJ1-1	CASSFVSGEAFF	TGTGCCAGCAGTTTCGTGAGCGGTGAAGCTTTCTTT
TRBD1	few	TRBV5-1	TRBJ1-1	CASSLRGTGHLGTEAFF	TGCGCCAGCAGCTTGAGGGGGACAGGACACTTAGGAACTGAAGCTTTCTTT
-	-	TRBV6-5	TRBJ2-7	CASSSRNRNYEQYF	TGTGCCAGCAGTTCACGGAACAGAAACTACGAGCAGTACTTC
TRBD2	-	TRBV27	TRBJ2-1	CASSWTSGRGNEQFF	TGTGCCAGCAGTTGGACTAGCGGGAGGGGGAATGAGCAGTTCTTC
-	-	TRBV28	TRBJ2-5	CASSQLELTFKETQYF	TGTGCCAGCAGTCAACTCGAGCTCACGTTTAAAGAGACCCAGTACTTC
-	-	TRBV10-3	TRBJ1-1	CAISGMGGREAFF	TGTGCCATCAGTGGTATGGGAGGACGTGAAGCTTTCTTT
TRBD1	-	TRBV2	TRBJ1-3	CASSRTGDSGNTIYF	TGTGCCAGCAGTCGTACAGGGGACTCTGGAAACACCATATATTTT
-	-	TRBV2	TRBJ1-5	CASSKEEDQPQHF	TGTGCCAGCAGTAAAGAAGAGGATCAGCCCCAGCATTTT
TRBD1	once	TRBV19	TRBJ1-1	CASENRGPYTEAFF	TGTGCCAGTGAGAACAGGGGCCCCTACACTGAAGCTTTCTTT
-	-	TRBV10-3	TRBJ1-6	CAIRGGSYNSPLHF	TGTGCCATCAGAGGGGGTAGTTATAATTCACCCCTCCACTTT
-	-	TRBV7-2	TRBJ2-5	CASRRQVGETQYF	TGTGCCAGCAGGAGACAGGTCGGAGAGACCCAGTACTTC
TRBD2	-	TRBV7-2	TRBJ2-1	CASSYQRGGLAEQFF	TGTGCCAGCAGCTACCAGCGGGGGGGCCTTGCTGAGCAGTTCTTC
-	-	TRBV5-1	TRBJ2-7	CASSLALAGEQYF	TGCGCCAGCAGCTTGGCTTTAGCTGGCGAGCAGTACTTC
-	-	TRBV28	TRBJ1-4	CASRPTGGNEKLFF	TGTGCCAGCAGGCCGACAGGAGGAAATGAAAAACTGTTTTTT
TRBD2	-	TRBV6-1	TRBJ2-7	CASSETSGIYEQYF	TGTGCCAGCAGTGAGACTAGCGGGATCTACGAGCAGTACTTC
-	-	TRBV7-3	TRBJ2-2	CASSPEGLNTGELFF	TGTGCCAGCAGCCCGGAGGGCCTGAACACCGGGGAGCTGTTTTTT